These 8 T cell receptor beta chains share one sample of origin, sequenced in a study of T-cell memory formation after mild COVID-19. TCRdb re-called the 5' RACE reads through MiXCR, storing one row per CDR3 protein. Counted here are about 57,000 distinct CDR3 sequences, 12% occurring once; the ten biggest clones make up 20% to 25%. The source material was PBMCs or a T cell subset sorted from them (not recorded which). Every receptor here comes from a man aged 18 to 30 who had mild COVID-19 (a few samples of this study predate the infection). Cell type and time point are not known.

This clonotype was recorded many times. The chain is built from TRBV12-3 or TRBV12-4 and TRBJ1-6, with D possibly being TRBD1 (5 bases). V was pared by 2 bases and J by 14 bases, with 10 bases between. The CDR3 covers 12 residues. The CDR3 nucleotides read TGTGCCAGCAGTTTACAGGGATCCACCCTCCACTTT. Translation: CASSLQGSTLHF.

This clonotype has a handful of counts. The rearrangement uses TRBV4-3 and TRBJ1-4, with D maybe TRBD1 (5 bases). V lost 3 bases and J lost 7, with 12 bases in between. Germline-derived CDR1 and CDR2 are LGHNA and YSLEER. The CDR3 length is 14 residues. CDR3 nucleotide sequence: TGCGCCAGCAGCCAGGCCAGGGTGGGTGAAAAACTGTTTTTT. It encodes CASSQARVGEKLFF.

This clonotype was picked up a small number of times. J is TRBJ2-5 and V is TRBV2; D remains ambiguous. The CDR3 has 12 residues. Per germline, CDR1 SNHLY and CDR2 FYNNEI. With 6 bases removed from V and 5 bases from J, the gap between germline ends came to 10 bases. DNA of the CDR3: TGTGCCAGCAGGGGTGAGGTGGAGACCCAGTACTTC. This codes for CASRGEVETQYF.

In its sample, this clonotype was seen many times. The gene calls are TRBV5-1 and TRBJ2-2; possible D gene TRBD1, 6 bases. Trimming pared 2 bases from V and 4 bases from J, leaving 12 bases between. The germline CDR1 and CDR2 sequences are SGHRS and YFSETQ. CDR3 length: 15 amino acids. The CDR3 bases are TGCGCCAGCAGCTTCCGGGACATCTCCACCGGGGAGCTGTTTTTT. This translates into CASSFRDISTGELFF.

This clonotype was seen a few times. This chain uses TRBV7-2 with TRBJ1-1, with unresolved D. The germline gives CDR1 SGHTA, CDR2 FQGNSA. The CDR3 totals 14 residues. Trimming removed 5 bases from V and 7 bases from J, with 17 bases in between. For the CDR3, the DNA is TGTGCCAGCAGCCCAGCCTCCCGGGTGGGTGAAGCTTTCTTT. This translates into CASSPASRVGEAFF.

There are many counts of this clonotype. V and J are TRBV7-2 and TRBJ2-2; 7 nucleotides line up with TRBD2. This CDR3 spans 15 amino acids. V lost 1 base to trimming and J lost 7 bases; unmatched junction nucleotides: 6. CDR1 SGHTA and CDR2 FQGNSA come from the germline V gene. This chain's CDR3 is CASSLGRLAGGELFF. DNA of the CDR3: TGTGCCAGCAGCTTAGGCAGACTAGCCGGCGGGGAGCTGTTTTTT. Together with reference TRBV7-2 and TRBJ2-2, the CDR3 gives the full variable domain: GAGVSQSPSNKVTEKGKDVELRCDPISGHTALYWYRQSLGQGLEFLIYFQGNSAPDKSGLPSDRFSAERTGGSVSTLTIQRTQQEDSAVYLCASSLGRLAGGELFFGEGSRLTVL.

The chain uses TRBV6-2 or TRBV6-3 and TRBJ1-2; D unclear. Trimming pared 0 bases from V and 3 bases from J, leaving 2 bases between. CDR3 length equals 12 residues. Germline CDR1 is MNHEY and CDR2 is SVGEGT. CDR3 region: CASSYSDYGYTF. DNA for the CDR3: TGTGCCAGCAGTTACTCTGACTATGGCTACACCTTC.

The table lists this clonotype with many counts. The genes are TRBV29-1 and TRBJ2-3; D unresolved. The CDR3 sequence is 11 residues long. Germline-derived CDR1 and CDR2 are SQVTM and ANQGSEA. Trimming shortened V by 1 base and J by 5 bases, and 4 bases separated the two germline ends. In DNA form, the CDR3 reads TGCAGCGTTGAAGTCGGAGATACGCAGTATTTT. It encodes CSVEVGDTQYF.